This entry lists 9 T cell receptor beta chains sequenced from one sample in a study of regulatory T cells in long-lasting Graves disease. Relying on iRepertoire HTBI primers and Arm-PCR of CDR3 regions, the team built TCR beta libraries. TCRdb independently ran MiXCR on the multiplex PCR reads; one entry per CDR3 protein. The sample includes about 620,000 distinct CDR3 sequences, about 15% of them seen just once. Time point reported: newly diagnosed GD, antithyroid drugs for less than 3 months. Extracted RNA from PBMCs served as the source of the TCR library. These data were likewise used in another study, on T cells in Graves' hyperthyroidism and ophthalmopathy.

The material sequenced was peripheral blood mononuclear cells (PBMCs), taken at new diagnosis, from a patient treated with antithyroid drugs. All receptors derive from a woman aged 25-40 years with Graves disease.

This clonotype was detected only a few times. This rearrangement joins TRBV28 to TRBJ2-3; perhaps TRBD2 as D (5 bases). The germline V gene has CDR1 MDHEN and CDR2 SYDVKM. V shed 8 bases and J shed 2 bases, with 20 bases lying between them. The CDR3 sequence is 16 residues long. The CDR3 nucleotides read TGTGCCAGCGGAATAATGGTTGGGAGAAACACAGATACGCAGTATTTT. Translating gives CASGIMVGRNTDTQYF.

This clonotype occurred many times. V gene TRBV20-1 combines with J gene TRBJ1-1, with a possible D match to TRBD1 (5 bases). Trimming shortened V by 3 bases and J by 11 bases, and 13 bases separated the two germline ends. The CDR3 covers 11 residues. From germline, CDR1 is DFQATT and CDR2 SNEGSKA (reference sequence). This chain's CDR3 is CSARAGTRAFF. In nucleotides, the CDR3 is TGCAGTGCTAGGGCAGGGACTAGGGCTTTCTTT.

This clonotype was observed many times. This chain links TRBV28 with TRBJ2-1; TRBD2 agrees at 10 bases. This CDR3 has 16 amino acids. Germline assignment: CDR1 MDHEN and CDR2 SYDVKM. The V segment lost 4 bases and the J segment 8 bases; nucleotides outside the gene matches: 11. CDR3 in DNA: TGTGCCAGCAGTTCCAATCTAGCGGGAGTAGGGGATGAGCAGTTCTTC. Its protein product is CASSSNLAGVGDEQFF.

This clonotype was seen at least ten times. The J gene is TRBJ1-1, the V gene TRBV10-3, with D hard to call. Between the trimmed V and J ends, which lost 1 base and 8 bases, there was a span of 11 bases. The CDR3 is made up of 13 amino acids. Germline loops: CDR1 ENHRY, CDR2 SYGVKD. CDR3 sequence (DNA): TGTGCCATCAGTGAGTACCCGGTTGAGGAAGCTTTCTTT. It translates to CAISEYPVEEAFF.

The chain joins TRBV6-1 to TRBJ1-2, with D unclear. Per germline, CDR1 MNHNS and CDR2 SASEGT. V lost 10 bases and J lost 8, with 11 bases in between. The CDR3 is made up of 10 amino acids. The CDR3 coding sequence is TGTGCCACCCTAGGAGGCGGCTACACCTTC. This translates into CATLGGGYTF.

This clonotype was observed a few times. The rearrangement joins TRBV29-1 to TRBJ1-1, with a weak D call TRBD1 (6 bases). Trimming removed 1 base from V and 3 bases from J, with 24 bases in between. Germline assignment: CDR1 SQVTM and CDR2 ANQGSEA. The CDR3 spans 18 residues. CDR3 sequence (DNA): TGCAGCGTTGAAGGTGCTCTCCGGGACAAGGCGATAGACACTGAAGCTTTCTTT. This sequence encodes CSVEGALRDKAIDTEAFF.

This clonotype occurred many times. The chain carries TRBV7-9 and TRBJ2-7; D is perhaps TRBD1 (6 bases). This CDR3 has 12 amino acids. Trimming left V 2 bases short and J 12 bases short, with 14 bases between. The germline V gene has CDR1 SEHNR and CDR2 FQNEAQ (reference sequence). CDR3 region: CASSLSNRAPYF. CDR3 DNA sequence: TGTGCCAGCAGCTTATCGAACAGGGCCCCGTACTTC.

This clonotype was recorded a few times. The V and J genes are TRBV28 and TRBJ1-2; no definite D call. Between the trimmed V and J ends, which lost 10 bases and 7 bases, there was a span of 16 bases. The CDR3 is 12 residues long. From germline, CDR1 is MDHEN and CDR2 SYDVKM. The CDR3, as DNA: TGTGCCACCTTCGGGGTCCCCCGTGGCTACACCTTC. This encodes CATFGVPRGYTF.

This clonotype appeared many times. The CDR3 nucleotides are TGTGCCAGCAGTTACCCCAACACGGATCAGCCCCAGCATTTT. It translates to CASSYPNTDQPQHF. The genes are TRBV28 and TRBJ1-5; D is unclear. Trimming took off 4 bases at V and 5 bases at J, with 12 bases between the two ends. Germline V CDR1 and CDR2: MDHEN, SYDVKM. The CDR3 extends over 14 amino acids.